This note documents a single T cell receptor beta chain sequence. The data derive from a study of blood T cells in healthy people across ages. Study in general: About one barcoded beta molecule per two T cells was the capture yield of template switching.

Donation came from healthy Caucasian individuals in Russia who were aged 6 to 90. Primed by a sample-barcoded 5' primer and a J-beta primer mix, a second PCR proceeded for 7 to 11 cycles. Using its own MiXCR run on the 5' RACE reads, TCRdb lists one record per CDR3 protein. The sample yields 1.5 million or so distinct CDR3 sequences, under 55% seen once. The sequenced material came from blood. This TCR derives from a woman aged 18-35 years in good health.

The CDR3 is CSVVKGTNEKLFF. The CDR3 DNA sequence: TGCAGCGTTGTTAAAGGGACTAATGAAAAACTGTTTTTT. The genes are TRBV29-1 and TRBJ1-4; D call uncertain. CDR3 length equals 13 residues. The germline V gene has CDR1 SQVTM and CDR2 ANQGSEA. V lost 4 bases, J lost 2 bases, and 8 bases lay in between.